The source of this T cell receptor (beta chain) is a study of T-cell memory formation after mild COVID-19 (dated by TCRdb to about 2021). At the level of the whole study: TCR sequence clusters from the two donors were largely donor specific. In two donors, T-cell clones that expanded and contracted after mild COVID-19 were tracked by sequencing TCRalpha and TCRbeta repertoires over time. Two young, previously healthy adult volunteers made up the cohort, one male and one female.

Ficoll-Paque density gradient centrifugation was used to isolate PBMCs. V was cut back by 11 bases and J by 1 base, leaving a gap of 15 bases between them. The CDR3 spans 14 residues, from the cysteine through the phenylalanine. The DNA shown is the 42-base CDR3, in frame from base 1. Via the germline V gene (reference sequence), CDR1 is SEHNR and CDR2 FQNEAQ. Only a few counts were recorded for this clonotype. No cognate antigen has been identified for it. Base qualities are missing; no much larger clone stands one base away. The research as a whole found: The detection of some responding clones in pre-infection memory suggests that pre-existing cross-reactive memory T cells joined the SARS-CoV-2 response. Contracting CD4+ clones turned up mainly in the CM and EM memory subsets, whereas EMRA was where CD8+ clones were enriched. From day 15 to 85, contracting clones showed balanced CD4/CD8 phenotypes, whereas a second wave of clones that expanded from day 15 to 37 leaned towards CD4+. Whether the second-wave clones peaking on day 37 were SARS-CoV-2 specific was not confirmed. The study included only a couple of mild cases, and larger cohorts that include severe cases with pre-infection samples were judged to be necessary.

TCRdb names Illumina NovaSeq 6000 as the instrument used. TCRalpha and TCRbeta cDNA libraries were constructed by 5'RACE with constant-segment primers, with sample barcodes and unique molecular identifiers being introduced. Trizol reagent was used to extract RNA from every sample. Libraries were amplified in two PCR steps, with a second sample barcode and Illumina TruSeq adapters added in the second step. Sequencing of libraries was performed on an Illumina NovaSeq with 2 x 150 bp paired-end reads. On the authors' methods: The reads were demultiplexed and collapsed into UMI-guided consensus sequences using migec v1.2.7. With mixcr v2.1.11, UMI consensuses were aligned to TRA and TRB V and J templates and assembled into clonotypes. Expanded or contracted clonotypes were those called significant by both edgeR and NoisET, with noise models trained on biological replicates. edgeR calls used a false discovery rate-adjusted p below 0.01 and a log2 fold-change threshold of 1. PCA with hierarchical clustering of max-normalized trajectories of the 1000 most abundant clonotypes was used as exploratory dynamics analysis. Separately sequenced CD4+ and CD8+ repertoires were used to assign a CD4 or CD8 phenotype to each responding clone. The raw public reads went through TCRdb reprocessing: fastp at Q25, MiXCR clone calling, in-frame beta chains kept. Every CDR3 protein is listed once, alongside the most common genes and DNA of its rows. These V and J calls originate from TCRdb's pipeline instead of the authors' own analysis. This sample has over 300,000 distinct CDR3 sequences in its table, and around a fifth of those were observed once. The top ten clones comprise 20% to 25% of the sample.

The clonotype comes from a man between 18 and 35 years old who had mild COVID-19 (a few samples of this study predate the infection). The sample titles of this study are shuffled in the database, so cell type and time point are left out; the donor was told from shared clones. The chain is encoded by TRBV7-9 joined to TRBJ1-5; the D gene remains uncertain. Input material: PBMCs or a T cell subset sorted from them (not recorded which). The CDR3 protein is CAGSGAGSNQPQHF. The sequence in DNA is TGTGCCGGGTCGGGAGCGGGAAGCAATCAGCCCCAGCATTTT.